Following are 27 T cell receptor beta chains from one sample sequenced in a study of blood T cells in healthy people across ages. A J-beta primer mix and a sample-barcoded 5' primer were used in a second PCR of roughly 6 to 11 cycles. TCRdb fed the 5' RACE reads into MiXCR, producing one record per CDR3 protein. The sample lists about 1 million distinct CDR3 sequences, around 43% seen once, with approximately 17% in the top ten. What was sequenced was blood. These receptors all come from a woman aged 55 to 70 in good health.

V and J are TRBV12-3 or TRBV12-4 and TRBJ2-5; 10 bases align to TRBD2. The DNA end favors TRBJ2-7, so the J call may be wrong. CDR3 length: 14 amino acids. CDR3 nucleotide sequence: TGTGCCAGCAGCACTCTAGCGGGAGTATCCGAGCAGTACTTC. It translates to CASSTLAGVSEQYF.

The V gene is TRBV29-1, the J gene TRBJ2-5; 10 bases are a match to TRBD1. The CDR3 is 12 amino acids. Per the germline V gene, CDR1 is SQVTM and CDR2 is ANQGSEA. V shed 6 bases, J shed 6 bases, and the junction held 4 bases outside the gene matches. The CDR3 sequence: CSVDRGLKTQYF. CDR3 sequence (DNA): TGCAGCGTGGACAGGGGGTTGAAGACCCAGTACTTC. Filled out from reference TRBV29-1 and TRBJ2-5, the complete variable domain reads SAVISQKPSRDICQRGTSLTIQCQVDSQVTMMFWYRQQPGQSLTLIATANQGSEATYESGFVIDKFPISRPNLTFSTLTVSNMSPEDSSIYLCSVDRGLKTQYFGPGTRLLVL.

The CDR3 reads CASSLGGLRDGRYF. Written as DNA, the CDR3 is TGTGCCAGCAGTTTGGGGGGGCTTAGAGACGGGCGGTACTTC. The chain employs TRBV27 and TRBJ2-4, with a weak D call TRBD2 (7 bases). With 3 bases removed from V and 15 bases from J, the gap between germline ends came to 21 bases. CDR1 is MNHEY, CDR2 SMNVEV, per germline (reference sequence). The CDR3 is 14 amino acids.

This clonotype has more than one count but fewer than ten. The chain combines TRBV4-1 with TRBJ2-3; possible D gene TRBD2, 5 bases. This CDR3 comprises 18 residues. V lost 0 bases to trimming and J lost 0 bases, with 16 bases between them. From germline, CDR1 is MGHRA and CDR2 YSYEKL. For the CDR3, the DNA is TGCGCCAGCAGCCAAGAAGAGCGGAGCGGATCTAGCACAGATACGCAGTATTTT. Translating gives CASSQEERSGSSTDTQYF.

This clonotype was observed a handful of times. V gene TRBV27 combines with J gene TRBJ2-1, with D possibly TRBD2 on 5 matching bases. In germline, CDR1 is MNHEY, CDR2 SMNVEV (reference sequence). CDR3 length equals 17 residues. The V and J ends lost 4 bases and 1 base respectively, with 17 bases between them. CDR3 bases: TGTGCCAGCAGTTCGTGGGCTAGCAAACATTCCTACAATGAGCAGTTCTTC. Protein product: CASSSWASKHSYNEQFF.

The CDR3 protein is CASSQDGQLYNEQFF. The CDR3 region has the DNA TGTGCCAGCAGCCAAGACGGACAGCTCTACAATGAGCAGTTCTTC. The chain recombines TRBV14 with TRBJ2-1, with D possibly matching TRBD1 (6 bases). Between the trimmed V and J ends, which lost 0 bases and 3 bases, there was a span of 9 bases. Germline loops: CDR1 SGHDN, CDR2 FVKESK. The CDR3 is made up of 15 amino acids.

This clonotype occurred a few times. CDR3 protein: CASSSYGDNNQPQHF. For the CDR3, the DNA is TGTGCCAGCAGCTCCTATGGAGACAACAATCAGCCCCAGCATTTT. J is TRBJ1-5 and V is TRBV9; D unclear. Germline loops: CDR1 SGDLS, CDR2 YYNGEE. Trimming removed 4 bases from V and 3 bases from J, with 14 bases in between. The CDR3 runs 15 residues.

The gene calls are TRBV20-1 and TRBJ2-7; 7 nucleotides agree with TRBD2. CDR3 length: 15 residues. Germline CDR1 is DFQATT and CDR2 is SNEGSKA (reference sequence). The trim removed 1 base at V and 4 bases at J, leaving 10 bases unmatched. The CDR3 DNA reads TGCAGTGCTAGAGGGCCTGGACTAGGGCTATACGAGCAGTACTTC. Its protein is CSARGPGLGLYEQYF.

This chain connects TRBV6-2 or TRBV6-3 to TRBJ1-1; 7 bases match TRBD1. This CDR3 contains 15 residues. Germline V gives CDR1 MNHEY, CDR2 SVGEGT. V shed 7 bases and J 1 base; nucleotides not matched to a gene: 9. In DNA form, the CDR3 reads TGTGCCAGCACCCGGCGGACAGGCCGGAACACTGAAGCTTTCTTT. Translated, it gives CASTRRTGRNTEAFF.

This chain uses TRBV5-5 with TRBJ2-7; 9 positions agree with TRBD2. Germline lookup yields CDR1 SGHKS and CDR2 YYEKEE (reference sequence). The CDR3 is made up of 14 amino acids. V shed 3 bases, J shed 9 bases, and the junction held 10 bases outside the gene matches. The CDR3 DNA reads TGTGCCAGCAGCTCGGTGCGGGAGGGAATCGGGCAGTACTTC. It encodes CASSSVREGIGQYF.

V gene TRBV12-3 or TRBV12-4 combines with J gene TRBJ1-1; a possible D gene is TRBD1 (5 bases). V lost 7 bases, J lost 5 bases, and 17 bases lay in between. The length of the CDR3 is 14 residues. The CDR3 region has the DNA TGTGCCAGCAACACTGGGAGGGGTTGGACTGAAGCTTTCTTT. It encodes CASNTGRGWTEAFF.

The CDR3 reads CASSSGLGGFTDTQYF. In nucleotides, the CDR3 is TGTGCCAGCAGCTCTGGACTAGGAGGTTTCACAGATACGCAGTATTTT. This chain connects TRBV7-9 to TRBJ2-3; the match to TRBD2 covers 7 bases. The CDR3 has 16 residues. Germline trimming cut 4 bases from V and 2 bases from J; bases unmatched to any gene: 9. Looked up from germline, CDR1 is SEHNR and CDR2 is FQNEAQ (reference sequence).

This clonotype appeared a few times. The chain has TRBV7-8 and TRBJ2-3; the match to TRBD2 covers 9 bases. This CDR3 is 16 amino acids long. Germline CDR1 is SGHVS and CDR2 is FQNEAQ. The J segment lost 7 bases and the V segment lost 2 bases, leaving 10 bases of the junction unmatched. The CDR3 DNA reads as TGTGCCAGCAGCTTACGTCTAGCGGGAAATTTGTATACGCAGTATTTT. It yields the protein CASSLRLAGNLYTQYF. Complete variable domain (other parts from reference TRBV7-8 and TRBJ2-3): GAGVSQSPRYKVAKRGQDVALRCDPISGHVSLFWYQQALGQGPEFLTYFQNEAQLDKSGLPSDRFFAERPEGSVSTLKIQRTQQEDSAVYLCASSLRLAGNLYTQYFGPGTRLTVL.

This chain links TRBV5-5 with TRBJ2-7, with 9 bases lining up with TRBD1. Per the germline V gene, CDR1 is SGHKS and CDR2 is YYEKEE (reference sequence). The CDR3 has 15 residues. Trimming at V came to 0 bases and at J to 6 bases, leaving 7 bases not matched to a gene. The CDR3 reads CASSLVPTGGTEQYF. CDR3 bases: TGTGCCAGCAGCTTGGTTCCGACAGGGGGGACCGAGCAGTACTTC.

CDR3 bases: TGTGCCAGCAGCCCCCGAAGTTTCGACAGGCTTAGCAATCAGCCCCAGCATTTT. Protein: CASSPRSFDRLSNQPQHF. The V and J genes are TRBV7-6 and TRBJ1-5, with TRBD1 as a possible D gene (6 bases). The CDR3 covers 18 residues. The germline V and J ends were trimmed by 5 bases and 0 bases, with 20 bases remaining between them. Germline V gene lookup returns CDR1 SGHVS and CDR2 FNYEAQ.

This sequence joins TRBV3-1 and TRBJ2-1; 10 bases match TRBD1. The V segment lost 9 bases and the J segment 6 bases; nucleotides outside the gene matches: 11. Per the germline V gene, CDR1 is LGHDT and CDR2 is YNNKEL (reference sequence). The length of the CDR3 is 15 residues. The CDR3 coding sequence is TGTGCCAGACCCCGCGGGACAGGGGAAATCAATGAGCAGTTCTTC. This sequence encodes CARPRGTGEINEQFF.

The rearrangement joins TRBV27 to TRBJ2-3; 9 bases agree with TRBD2. J lost 6 bases, V lost 2 bases, and 6 bases had no gene match. Germline CDR1 MNHEY, CDR2 SMNVEV (reference sequence). The CDR3 contains 15 residues. This CDR3 is CASSLVSGRLDTQYF. CDR3 bases: TGTGCCAGCAGTTTAGTCAGCGGGAGGCTTGATACGCAGTATTTT.

With regard to this clonotype: A junction end diverges from the germline sequence, so it may reflect a read error. The chain employs TRBV10-3 and TRBJ2-3, with D maybe TRBD2 (6 bases). This CDR3 has 17 amino acids. Germline lookup yields CDR1 ENHRY and CDR2 SYGVKD. The CDR3: CAISETRKLTSPETQYF. CDR3 bases: TGTGCCATCAGTGAGACTCGTAAGCTGACTAGTCCAGAGACGCAGTATTTT.

The count of this clonotype is one. The chain joins TRBV18 to TRBJ1-2; D remains ambiguous. CDR1 and CDR2 (germline): KGHSH, LQKENI. The CDR3 is 13 amino acids. Trimming cost V 3 bases and J 5 bases, with 10 bases left between them. The CDR3 is CASSPQETYGYTF. The CDR3 DNA sequence: TGTGCCAGCTCACCCCAGGAAACGTATGGCTACACCTTC.

The chain couples TRBV5-5 to TRBJ2-1; TRBD2 aligns across 7 bases. This CDR3 contains 16 residues. Per the germline V gene, CDR1 is SGHKS and CDR2 is YYEKEE (reference sequence). V lost 4 bases and J lost 0; bases outside the gene matches: 7. Written as DNA, the CDR3 is TGTGCCAGCAGCGTCGGGGGGTTGAGCTCCTACAATGAGCAGTTCTTC. Its protein is CASSVGGLSSYNEQFF.

This clonotype has just a few counts. The V gene is TRBV14, the J gene TRBJ2-7, with D possibly matching TRBD2 (6 bases). Germline V lookup: CDR1 SGHDN, CDR2 FVKESK. The CDR3 is 16 residues long. Trimming cost V 5 bases and J 0 bases, with 17 bases left between them. CDR3 region: CASSARPFGSSYEQYF. The CDR3 DNA reads TGTGCCAGCAGCGCCCGACCCTTCGGGAGCTCCTACGAGCAGTACTTC.

This clonotype was found once. This chain uses TRBV15 with TRBJ2-1; a possible D gene is TRBD2 (7 bases). Per germline, CDR1 LNHNV and CDR2 YYDKDF (reference sequence). The germline V and J ends were trimmed by 5 bases and 6 bases, with 20 bases remaining between them. There are 16 residues in the CDR3. CDR3: CATSGGVGGQGNEQFF. CDR3 bases: TGTGCCACCAGCGGCGGGGTGGGGGGGCAGGGCAATGAGCAGTTCTTC.

This chain joins TRBV30 and TRBJ2-3; 10 positions agree with TRBD2. CDR1 GTSNPN and CDR2 SVGIG come from the germline V gene (reference sequence). With 7 bases clipped from V and 7 bases from J, the junction kept 14 bases outside the gene matches. This CDR3 spans 15 amino acids. CDR3 nucleotides: TGTGCCTCCAAGAAAGCGGGAGGGCCATCGAATACGCAGTATTTT. The encoded protein is CASKKAGGPSNTQYF.

The CDR3 sequence is CASSLRQGPSPYNEQFF. CDR3 sequence (DNA): TGTGCCAGCAGCTTGAGACAGGGGCCGTCCCCATACAATGAGCAGTTCTTC. V gene TRBV7-8 combines with J gene TRBJ2-1; TRBD1 matches at 8 bases. J lost 4 bases, V lost 3 bases, and 11 bases had no gene match. Germline assignment: CDR1 SGHVS and CDR2 FQNEAQ. This CDR3 is 17 amino acids long.

This chain links TRBV6-5 with TRBJ2-6; 8 bases agree with TRBD1. This CDR3 region has 15 residues. The V segment lost 7 bases and the J segment 3 bases; nucleotides outside the gene matches: 5. Germline-derived CDR1 and CDR2 are MNHEY and SVGAGI. DNA for the CDR3: TGTGCCAGCAAAAAGACAGGGGATGGGGCCAACGTCCTGACTTTC. It codes for CASKKTGDGANVLTF.

This clonotype was found a few times. The CDR3 here is CSLSVAYNEQFF. CDR3 DNA sequence: TGCAGCCTAAGCGTCGCCTACAATGAGCAGTTCTTC. The genes are TRBV20-1 and TRBJ2-1; D gene unclear. The CDR3 has 12 amino acids. The germline gives CDR1 DFQATT, CDR2 SNEGSKA (reference sequence).

This chain's CDR3 is CASSLTLQGADTEAFF. The CDR3 DNA sequence: TGTGCCAGCAGCCTAACTCTGCAGGGGGCGGACACTGAAGCTTTCTTT. The rearrangement joins TRBV4-2 to TRBJ1-1; 8 positions match TRBD1. Trimming at V came to 4 bases and at J to 3 bases, leaving 10 bases not matched to a gene. This CDR3 spans 16 amino acids. The germline V gene encodes CDR1 LGHNA and CDR2 YNFKEQ.